The source of this TCR beta chain is a study of cytomegalovirus exposure and HLA in healthy donors. In this sample, this clone turned up a few times. Its antigen is undetermined. Study observations and caveats: An analysis done earlier found most TCR beta V segments productive about 90% or about 30% of the time. In vitro experiments confirmed that a few CMV-associated chains were specific for CMV antigens. Rates of TCR association differed by HLA locus in a later analysis, with DRB1 highest and HLA-C lowest.

The PCR employed 60 Vbeta primers together with 13 Jbeta primers. Profiled with immunoSEQ multiplex PCR; TCRdb holds only in-frame clones, not every one. The table lists fewer than 85,000 clones, 75% to 85% of them singletons. CDR1 SEHNR and CDR2 FQNEAQ come from the germline V gene (reference sequence). With 2 bases clipped from V and 2 bases from J, the junction kept 2 bases outside the gene matches. The CDR3 has 14 residues. V is TRBV7-9 and J is TRBJ2-7; TRBD1 aligns across 8 bases. The specimen sequenced was PBMCs. This TCR was recovered from a man aged 35 to 55 in good health and CMV-seronegative. The DNA for the CDR3 is TGTGCCAGCAGCTTACGGGACAGGACCTACGAGCAGTACTTC. This sequence encodes CASSLRDRTYEQYF.